Listed here are 6 T cell receptor beta chains from one sample, sequenced in a study of radiation and T cells in renal cell carcinoma. Clones were read by immunoSEQ multiplex PCR, and TCRdb kept only the in-frame ones, dropping some. Of more than 60,000 clones in the sample, 75% to 90% are singletons; the top ten hold more than 2%. Time point defined: blood 4 weeks post-SBRT, at nephrectomy. Treatment noted: 15 Gy SBRT to primary tumor, nephrectomy 4 weeks later. Sequences were derived from blood, sampled from a patient whose treatment included radiotherapy and nephrectomy. These receptors originate from a woman aged 55-70 years with renal cell carcinoma.

This chain links TRBV5-6 with TRBJ2-7; 10 nucleotides align to TRBD1. Germline trimming cut 0 bases from V and 4 bases from J; bases unmatched to any gene: 7. This CDR3 region has 16 residues. The germline gives CDR1 SGHDT, CDR2 YYEEEE. CDR3 sequence (DNA): TGTGCCAGCAGCTTGGCCGAGACAGGGGGCCCTTACGAGCAGTACTTC. This sequence encodes CASSLAETGGPYEQYF.

The chain joins TRBV6-5 to TRBJ2-7, with 10 positions matching TRBD2. Germline lookup yields CDR1 MNHEY and CDR2 SVGAGI. V lost 2 bases, J lost 2 bases, and 0 bases stayed unmatched. This CDR3 contains 14 residues. The DNA for the CDR3 is TGTGCCAGCAGTTACGGACTAGCGGCCTACGAGCAGTACTTC. Translating it yields CASSYGLAAYEQYF.

The chain links TRBV9 to TRBJ1-2; D not certain. Trimming took 0 bases from V and 3 from J, leaving 9 bases between them. This CDR3 spans 14 amino acids. CDR1 is SGDLS, CDR2 YYNGEE, per germline. CDR3 nucleotides: TGTGCCAGCAGCGTAGCTGGGCAGGACTATGGCTACACCTTC. Translated: CASSVAGQDYGYTF. The full variable domain, its missing parts supplied by reference TRBV9 and TRBJ1-2, is DSGVTQTPKHLITATGQRVTLRCSPRSGDLSVYWYQQSLDQGLQFLIQYYNGEERAKGNILERFSAQQFPDLHSELNLSSLELGDSALYFCASSVAGQDYGYTFGSGTRLTVV.

The CDR3 spells CASSKIQDGSYEQYF. For the CDR3, the DNA is TGTGCCAGCAGCAAGATACAGGACGGTTCCTACGAGCAGTACTTC. The rearrangement joins TRBV6-5 to TRBJ2-7; D may be TRBD1 (5 bases). The CDR3 extends over 15 amino acids. With 6 bases removed from V and 1 base from J, the gap between germline ends came to 16 bases. Germline assignment: CDR1 MNHEY and CDR2 SVGAGI.

This rearrangement joins TRBV28 to TRBJ2-1; 13 positions agree with TRBD2. The CDR3 is 16 residues long. Trimming at V came to 1 base and at J to 9 bases, leaving 6 bases not matched to a gene. The V gene's germline CDR1 is MDHEN and CDR2 SYDVKM. CDR3 amino acids: CASSLYTSGRAGEQFF. The CDR3 bases are TGTGCCAGCAGTTTATATACTAGCGGGAGGGCCGGTGAGCAGTTCTTC.

The chain couples TRBV11-2 to TRBJ2-5; 7 bases are a match to TRBD2. Trimming took 5 bases from V and 3 from J; bases not matched to a gene: 6. CDR1 and CDR2 (germline): SGHAT, FQNNGV. The CDR3 spans 14 residues. The CDR3 spells CASSPREFKETQYF. The CDR3 nucleotides are TGTGCCAGCAGCCCGCGGGAGTTCAAAGAGACCCAGTACTTC.